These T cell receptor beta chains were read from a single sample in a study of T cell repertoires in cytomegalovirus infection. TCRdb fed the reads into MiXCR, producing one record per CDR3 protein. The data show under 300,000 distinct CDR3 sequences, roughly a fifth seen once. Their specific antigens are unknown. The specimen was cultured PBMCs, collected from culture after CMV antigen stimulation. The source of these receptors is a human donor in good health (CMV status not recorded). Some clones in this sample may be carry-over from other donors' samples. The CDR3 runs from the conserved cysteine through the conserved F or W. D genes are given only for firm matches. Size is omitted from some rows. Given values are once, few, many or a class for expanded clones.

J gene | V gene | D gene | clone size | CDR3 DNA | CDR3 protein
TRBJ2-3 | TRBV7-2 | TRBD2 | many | TGTGCCAGCAGCCACCCGGGACTAGCGGGAGTCACTGATACGCAGTATTTT | CASSHPGLAGVTDTQYF
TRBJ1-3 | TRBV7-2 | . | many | TGTGCCAGCAGCTTATATAGAGACACCATATATTTT | CASSLYRDTIYF
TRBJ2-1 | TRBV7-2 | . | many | TGTGCCAGCAGCTTAGATTGGGCGGCCTACAATGAGCAGTTCTTC | CASSLDWAAYNEQFF
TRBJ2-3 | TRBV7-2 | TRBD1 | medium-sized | TGTGCCAGCAGCGCTCGACAGGGGGGGAGCACAGATACGCAGTATTTT | CASSARQGGSTDTQYF
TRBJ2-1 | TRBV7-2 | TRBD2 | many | TGTGCCAGCAGGTTGACTAGCGGGAGTATCCATGAGCAGTTCTTC | CASRLTSGSIHEQFF
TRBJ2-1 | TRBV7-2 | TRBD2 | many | TGTGCCAGCAGCTCACCCTCTAGCGGGAGCAATGAGCAGTTCTTC | CASSSPSSGSNEQFF
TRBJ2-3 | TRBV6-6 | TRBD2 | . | TGTGCCAGCAGAGCGGGAGGCAGAGATACGCAGTATTTT | CASRAGGRDTQYF
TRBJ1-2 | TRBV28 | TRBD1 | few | TGTGCCAGCAGTTTCCCCACGGGACAGGATGGCTACACCTTC | CASSFPTGQDGYTF
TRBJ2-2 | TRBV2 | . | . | TGTGCCAGCAGTGAGCTTGGTACGAACACCGGGGAGCTGTTTTTT | CASSELGTNTGELFF
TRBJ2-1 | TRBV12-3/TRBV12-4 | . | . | TGTGCCAGCAGTCCCCGACGACGCGATGAGCAGTTCTTC | CASSPRRRDEQFF
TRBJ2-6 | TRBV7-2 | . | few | TGTGCCAGCAGCCCACTGAATTGGGGGGCAGCCGGGGCCAACGTCCTGACTTTC | CASSPLNWGAAGANVLTF
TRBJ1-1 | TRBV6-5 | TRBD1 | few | TGTGCCAGCAGTTACTCCGGACAGGGGGTGACTGAAGCTTTCTTT | CASSYSGQGVTEAFF
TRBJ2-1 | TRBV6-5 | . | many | TGTGCCAGCACGAGCGGCCCCTACAATGAGCAGTTCTTC | CASTSGPYNEQFF
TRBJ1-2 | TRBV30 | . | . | TGTGCCTGGAGTGTAAACCCGGCAACCTATGGCTACACCTTC | CAWSVNPATYGYTF